These T cell receptor beta chains were read from a single sample in a study of blood T cell repertoires in COVID-19. Repertoires were generated with immunoSEQ multiplex PCR, while TCRdb's copy carries only in-frame clones and drops some. Of some 200,000 clones in the sample, about nine tenths were seen once. Sequencing was performed on PBMCs or T cells enriched from blood (not recorded which). Receptor source: a woman aged 18-35 years who had recovered from COVID-19. The CDR3 runs from the conserved cysteine through the conserved F or W. The order of the fields is CDR3 length, D gene, clone size, V gene, J gene, CDR3 DNA, CDR3 protein. The D gene is left open where the match is weak. Size is omitted from some rows. Given values are once, few, many or a class for expanded clones.

>17|TRBD2|once|TRBV7-9|TRBJ2-1
TGTGCCAGCAGCTTAGCGAAGGGACTAGCGGCAGGGAGAGAGCAGTTCTTC
CASSLAKGLAAGREQFF
>14|TRBD1|.|TRBV15|TRBJ2-1
TGTGCCACCAGCAGAGGGGACAGCTACAATGAGCAGTTCTTC
CATSRGDSYNEQFF
>15|.|once|TRBV24-1|TRBJ2-6
TGTGCCACCAGTGATACAGGCTCTGGGGCCAACGTCCTGACTTTC
CATSDTGSGANVLTF
>14|.|.|TRBV5-4|TRBJ2-2
TGTGCCAGCAGCTTGGCGTCCCCCACCGGGGAGCTGTTTTTT
CASSLASPTGELFF
>13|TRBD1|.|TRBV6-5|TRBJ2-1
TGTGCCAGCGCGGACAGGGGGCCCAATGAGCAGTTCTTC
CASADRGPNEQFF
>14|.|.|TRBV5-1|TRBJ2-5
TGCGCCAGCAGCTTGGCCGTCTCCCGAGAGACCCAGTACTTC
CASSLAVSRETQYF
>15|.|.|TRBV7-8|TRBJ2-7
TGTGCCAGCAGCGGGTCGACAGGCAGCTCCTACGAGCAGTACTTC
CASSGSTGSSYEQYF
>13|.|.|TRBV30|TRBJ1-4
TGTGCCTGGAGTACCCAACAGAATGAAAAACTGTTTTTT
CAWSTQQNEKLFF
>15|.|.|TRBV5-8|TRBJ2-2
TGTGCCAGCAGCGAAGCCGAACGTCATTCCGGGGAGCTGTTTTTT
CASSEAERHSGELFF
>16|TRBD2|.|TRBV10-1|TRBJ2-1
TGCGCCAGCAGTGAGTCTGAGGGACTAGCAGTTGGTGAGCAGTTCTTC
CASSESEGLAVGEQFF
>15|.|.|TRBV11-2|TRBJ2-2
TGTGCCAGCAGCTTCAGGGGTGGGAGCACCGGGGAGCTGTTTTTT
CASSFRGGSTGELFF
>16|TRBD2|.|TRBV27|TRBJ2-7
TGTGCCAGCAGTTCCGCGGGGCGGGGGAGCTCCTACGAGCAGTACTTC
CASSSAGRGSSYEQYF
>15|TRBD1|.|TRBV2|TRBJ1-6
TGTGCCAGCAGGCCGGGACAGGGGTTCAAGTCACCCCTCCACTTT
CASRPGQGFKSPLHF
>15|TRBD2|.|TRBV14|TRBJ2-7
TGTGCCAGCAGCCAAGGAAAGCGGGGTATGATGGGGCAGTACTTC
CASSQGKRGMMGQYF
>16|TRBD2|once|TRBV16|TRBJ2-6
TGTGCCAGCAGCCCTCCGGGGAGGGTTGGGGCCAACGTCCTGACTTTC
CASSPPGRVGANVLTF
>13|.|.|TRBV5-1|TRBJ1-5
TGCGCCAGCAGCTTTGAGGGGGAGCAGCCCCAGCATTTT
CASSFEGEQPQHF
>14|.|.|TRBV6-5|TRBJ1-2
TGTGCCAGCAGCCCCCGCAGGGGAGCAGCCGGCTACACCTTC
CASSPRRGAAGYTF
>16|TRBD1|once|TRBV5-8|TRBJ2-3
TGTGCCAGCAGCCCGGTGGGGACAGGGTACACAGATACGCAGTATTTT
CASSPVGTGYTDTQYF
>14|.|.|TRBV28|TRBJ1-5
TGTGCCAGCAGTTTAGGGGGCCACAATCAGCCCCAGCATTTT
CASSLGGHNQPQHF
>15|TRBD1|once|TRBV18|TRBJ1-2
TGTGCCAGCTCACCCTCAGGGGGCCTCGACTATGGCTACACCTTC
CASSPSGGLDYGYTF
>13|TRBD1|.|TRBV6-5|TRBJ1-5
TGTGCCAGCGGGGACAGCTTCAATCAGCCCCAGCATTTT
CASGDSFNQPQHF
>13|TRBD2|once|TRBV30|TRBJ2-7
TGTGCCCTAGATGGGAGGGCAGACTACGAGCAGTACTTC
CALDGRADYEQYF
>11|.|medium-sized|TRBV18|TRBJ2-7
TGTGCCAGCTCACGCCAGGATGAGCAGTACTTC
CASSRQDEQYF
>15|TRBD1|.|TRBV27|TRBJ1-1
TGTGCCAGCAGTTATCACACAGGGGGTGGAACTGAAGCTTTCTTT
CASSYHTGGGTEAFF
>13|.|.|TRBV27|TRBJ1-1
TGTGCCAGCAGTTGGGGGGGGGCAACTGAAGCTTTCTTT
CASSWGGATEAFF
>12|TRBD2|.|TRBV7-9|TRBJ2-1
TGTGCCAGCAGTAGGACTAGCAGTGAGCAGTTCTTC
CASSRTSSEQFF
>15|TRBD2|.|TRBV29-1|TRBJ2-1
TGCAGCGTTGGACTAGCGGGAGGTTGGTACAATGAGCAGTTCTTC
CSVGLAGGWYNEQFF
>17|TRBD2|.|TRBV2|TRBJ2-3
TGTGCCAGCAGTGAGACCTCCGAACTAGCGGCCACAGATACGCAGTATTTT
CASSETSELAATDTQYF
>18|TRBD2|.|TRBV27|TRBJ2-2
TGTGCCAGCACCCCAGGACTAGCGGGAGGGCCGGGCACCGGGGAGCTGTTTTTT
CASTPGLAGGPGTGELFF
>13|.|few|TRBV7-3|TRBJ1-1
TGTGCCAGCAGCTCGCAGGGTGCCACTGAAGCTTTCTTT
CASSSQGATEAFF
>14|.|.|TRBV3-1/TRBV3-2|TRBJ2-7
TGTGCCAGCAGCCATCGTGACAGATTCTACGAGCAGTACTTC
CASSHRDRFYEQYF
>12|.|.|TRBV1|TRBJ2-7
TGCACCAGCAGCCAAATGAGCTACGAGCAGTACTTC
CTSSQMSYEQYF
>14|TRBD1|.|TRBV3-1/TRBV3-2|TRBJ1-2
TGTGCCAGCAGCCCGAACCGGACAGGTAATGGCTACACCTTC
CASSPNRTGNGYTF
>15|.|few|TRBV6-5|TRBJ1-5
TGTGCCAGCAGTCTGACAGGTGACGGCAATCAGCCCCAGCATTTT
CASSLTGDGNQPQHF
>16|TRBD1|few|TRBV11-3|TRBJ2-5
TGTGCCAGCAGCCCCACCGGGACAGGGGACGGACAGACCCAGTACTTC
CASSPTGTGDGQTQYF